This T cell receptor (beta chain) was identified in a study of shared clonotypes between healthy human individuals. Concerning this clone: Its antigen is not known.

CD8 cells classed as naive were CD45RO-negative and positively selected for CCR7, excluding terminally differentiated effector memory CD45RA+ cells. The donors were adults (healthy and HIV-negative) with no recent acute infections or vaccinations. The germline V and J ends were trimmed by 0 bases and 1 base, with 10 bases remaining between them. CDR1 is SGDLS and CDR2 is YYNGEE in the germline V gene. There are 15 residues in the CDR3. Study conclusions and caveats: Estimated richness values were generally larger in naive subsets than in memory subsets. Clonotypes shared by all four donors outscored non-shared clonotypes in generation probability.

Sequenced by immunoSEQ multiplex PCR; TCRdb stores in-frame clones only, minus some. Of about 2.1 million clones listed, approximately 92% were seen once; the top ten hold more than 1.5%. What was sequenced was naive CD8+ T cells from PBMCs. The genes are TRBV9 and TRBJ2-5, with D unresolved. This TCR derives from a man aged 18 to 29 in good health. Some clones in this sample may be carry-over from other donors' samples. The CDR3 DNA reads as TGTGCCAGCAGCGTAGACGGCTTCCTCCAAGAGACCCAGTACTTC. Protein: CASSVDGFLQETQYF.